This T cell receptor (beta chain) was observed in a study of blood T cell repertoires in COVID-19. Sequencing used immunoSEQ multiplex PCR; TCRdb keeps in-frame clones, though not all of them. The sample contains 110,000 to 150,000 clones, around 81% of which appear only once. The trim removed 4 bases at V and 4 bases at J, leaving 7 bases unmatched. Germline CDR1 and CDR2: SGDLS and YYNGEE. The CDR3 extends over 15 amino acids. The source of this sequence is a woman between 40 and 50 years old who had recovered from COVID-19. Input material: PBMCs or T cells enriched from blood (not recorded which). The genes are TRBV9 and TRBJ1-4; 7 bases agree with TRBD1. The DNA for the CDR3 is TGTGCCAGCAGCTTTCGACAGGGAAATAATGAAAAACTGTTTTTT. Translation: CASSFRQGNNEKLFF.